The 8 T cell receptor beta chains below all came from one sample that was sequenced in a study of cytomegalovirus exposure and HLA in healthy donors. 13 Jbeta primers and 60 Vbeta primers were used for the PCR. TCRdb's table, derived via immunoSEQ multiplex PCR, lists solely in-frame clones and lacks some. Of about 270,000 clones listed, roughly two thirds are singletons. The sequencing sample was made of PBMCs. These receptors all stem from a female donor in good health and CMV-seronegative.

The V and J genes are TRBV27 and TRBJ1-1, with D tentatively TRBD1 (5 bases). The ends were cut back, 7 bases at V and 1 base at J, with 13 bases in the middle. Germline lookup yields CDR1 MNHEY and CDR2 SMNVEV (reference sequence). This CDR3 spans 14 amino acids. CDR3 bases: TGTGCCAGCAAGTCACGGGGGGGGAACACTGAAGCTTTCTTT. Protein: CASKSRGGNTEAFF.

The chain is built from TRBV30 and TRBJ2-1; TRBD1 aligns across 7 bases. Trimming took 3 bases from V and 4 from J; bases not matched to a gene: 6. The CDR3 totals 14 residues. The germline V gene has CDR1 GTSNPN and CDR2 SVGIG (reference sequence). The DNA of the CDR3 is TGTGCCTGGAGGGGGACAGCTGGATACAATGAGCAGTTCTTC. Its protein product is CAWRGTAGYNEQFF. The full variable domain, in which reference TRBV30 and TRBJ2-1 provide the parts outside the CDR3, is SQTIHQWPATLVQPVGSPLSLECTVEGTSNPNLYWYRQAAGRGLQLLFYSVGIGQISSEVPQNLSASRPQDRQFILSSKKLLLSDSGFYLCAWRGTAGYNEQFFGPGTRLTVL.

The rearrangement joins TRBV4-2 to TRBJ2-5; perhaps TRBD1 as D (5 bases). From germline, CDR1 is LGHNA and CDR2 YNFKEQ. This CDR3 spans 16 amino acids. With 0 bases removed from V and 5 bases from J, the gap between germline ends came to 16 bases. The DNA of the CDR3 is TGTGCCAGCAGCCAAGATTTGGTGGCGAACAGGGAGACCCAGTACTTC. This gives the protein CASSQDLVANRETQYF.

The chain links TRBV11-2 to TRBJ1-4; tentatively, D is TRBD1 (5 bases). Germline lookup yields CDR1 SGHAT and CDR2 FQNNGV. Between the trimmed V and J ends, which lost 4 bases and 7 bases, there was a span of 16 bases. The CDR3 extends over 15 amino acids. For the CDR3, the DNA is TGTGCCAGCAGCTCCCGGGGAGGGGCGGCTGAAAAACTGTTTTTT. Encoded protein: CASSSRGGAAEKLFF.

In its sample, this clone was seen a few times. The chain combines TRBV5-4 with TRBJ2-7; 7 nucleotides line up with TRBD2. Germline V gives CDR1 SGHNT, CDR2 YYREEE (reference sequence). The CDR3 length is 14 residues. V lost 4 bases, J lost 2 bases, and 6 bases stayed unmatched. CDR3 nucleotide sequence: TGTGCCAGCAGCCCTCCGGGACTAACCTACGAGCAGTACTTC. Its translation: CASSPPGLTYEQYF.

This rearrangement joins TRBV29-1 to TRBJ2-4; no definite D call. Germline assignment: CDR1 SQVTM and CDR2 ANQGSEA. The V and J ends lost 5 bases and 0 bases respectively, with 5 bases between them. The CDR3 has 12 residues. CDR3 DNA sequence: TGCAGCGTTCAGTTAGCCAAAAACATTCAGTACTTC. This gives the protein CSVQLAKNIQYF.

CDR3 in DNA: TGTGCCAGCAGCTCCGGACAGGGCACAGATACGCAGTATTTT. Protein sequence: CASSSGQGTDTQYF. This chain connects TRBV7-3 to TRBJ2-3; 7 bases line up with TRBD1. This CDR3 is 14 amino acids long. With V trimmed by 4 bases and J by 1 base, 2 bases remained unmatched. The V gene's germline CDR1 is SGHTA and CDR2 FQGTGA.

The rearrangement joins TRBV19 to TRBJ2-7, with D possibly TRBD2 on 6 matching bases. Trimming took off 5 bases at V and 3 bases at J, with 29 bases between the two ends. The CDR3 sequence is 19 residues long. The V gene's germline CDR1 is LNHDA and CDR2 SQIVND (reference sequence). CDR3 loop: CASSREPLSGASALYEQYF. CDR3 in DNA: TGTGCCAGTAGTCGAGAGCCTCTTTCGGGCGCTAGCGCACTCTACGAGCAGTACTTC. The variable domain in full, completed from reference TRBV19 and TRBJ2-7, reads DGGITQSPKYLFRKEGQNVTLSCEQNLNHDAMYWYRQDPGQGLRLIYYSQIVNDFQKGDIAEGYSVSREKKESFPLTVTSAQKNPTAFYLCASSREPLSGASALYEQYFGPGTRLTVT.